Given below is one T cell receptor beta chain in context. Its antigen is unidentified. The sample belongs to a study of vaccination and CD4 T cells after COVID-19. Treatment indicated: approximately nine-day PBMC culture with coronavirus spike peptide pools or control peptides (ViraFEST assay). The unexposed donor's CD4+ T cells were collected before the COVID-19 pandemic (2011-2018). In the ViraFEST assay, peptide-pool expansion preceded TCR sequencing of expanded clonotypes. Alongside approximately 11 IU/ml IL-2 and roughly 10 ug/ml peptide pools, PBMCs were cultured at roughly 2 million per well. An Oncomine TCR Beta short-read assay was used to sequence the DNA from cultured CD4+ T cells. TCRdb ran MiXCR on the PCR reads and lists one entry per CDR3 protein. The sample has 5,000 to 7,000 distinct CDR3 sequences, roughly 60% seen once. Germline lookup yields CDR1 GTSNPN and CDR2 SVGIG (reference sequence). V was clipped by 0 bases and J by 0 bases, with 27 bases between them. This CDR3 contains 21 residues.

Study results and caveats: Nearly all convalescent vaccine-specific clones, 304 of 307, recognized only SARS-CoV-2 spike. Of the reactive clones in convalescent patients, a median roughly 90% showed up only post-vaccination.

Sequences were obtained from CD4+ T cells from blood, cultured in vitro. The chain joins TRBV30 to TRBJ1-5; D remains ambiguous. The sequence derives from a human donor in good health. CDR3 sequence: CAWSVQSPPLPNPYSNQPQHF. The CDR3 DNA is TGTGCCTGGAGTGTTCAGTCCCCGCCCTTACCAAACCCCTATAGCAATCAGCCCCAGCATTTT. Filled out from reference TRBV30 and TRBJ1-5, the complete variable domain reads SQTIHQWPATLVQPVGSPLSLECTVEGTSNPNLYWYRQAAGRGLQLLFYSVGIGQISSEVPQNLSASRPQDRQFILSSKKLLLSDSGFYLCAWSVQSPPLPNPYSNQPQHFGDGTRLSIL.